One and the same sample provided the 5 T cell receptor beta chains below, sequenced in a study of CD8 T cells in Susac syndrome. cDNA came from roughly 0.53 to 1 ug RNA primed by random hexamers. TCRdb passed the immunoSEQ multiplex PCR reads through MiXCR, listing each CDR3 protein once. This sample yields roughly 130,000 distinct CDR3 sequences, of which 90% to 95% are seen a single time; roughly 0.11% belongs to the top ten. The sample was CD4+ T cells from PBMCs. These receptors were obtained from a human donor in good health.

The chain employs TRBV29-1 and TRBJ1-3, with 11 nucleotides matching TRBD1. The CDR3 length is 13 residues. Germline lookup yields CDR1 SQVTM and CDR2 ANQGSEA. V dropped 1 base and J dropped 14; count of bases not matched to a gene: 7. The CDR3 sequence: CSVEGTGGHPLYF. CDR3 nucleotides: TGCAGCGTTGAAGGGACAGGGGGCCATCCGTTATATTTT.

V gene TRBV29-1 combines with J gene TRBJ1-1, with TRBD1 matching over 8 bases. The CDR3 totals 11 residues. V lost 5 bases, J lost 9 bases, and 5 bases stayed unmatched. Germline V gene data show CDR1 as SQVTM and CDR2 as ANQGSEA. The CDR3 nucleotides read TGCAGCGTTTTTCCAGGGGGCAAAGCTTTCTTT. It codes for CSVFPGGKAFF. The full variable domain, in which reference TRBV29-1 and TRBJ1-1 provide the parts outside the CDR3, is SAVISQKPSRDICQRGTSLTIQCQVDSQVTMMFWYRQQPGQSLTLIATANQGSEATYESGFVIDKFPISRPNLTFSTLTVSNMSPEDSSIYLCSVFPGGKAFFGQGTRLTVV.

The chain couples TRBV20-1 to TRBJ2-7, with D possibly matching TRBD2 (6 bases). This CDR3 spans 16 amino acids. V was clipped by 1 base and J by 6 bases, with 22 bases between them. Per the germline V gene, CDR1 is DFQATT and CDR2 is SNEGSKA (reference sequence). CDR3 protein: CSARAPGAGLLGEQYF. DNA for the CDR3: TGCAGTGCTAGAGCCCCCGGGGCGGGGCTCCTAGGCGAGCAGTACTTC.

This rearrangement joins TRBV29-1 to TRBJ1-5; TRBD1 aligns across 9 bases. Germline V gives CDR1 SQVTM, CDR2 ANQGSEA. J lost 5 bases, V lost 5 bases, and 7 bases had no gene match. CDR3 length: 14 amino acids. The CDR3 loop reads CSVRGTGNDQPQHF. The CDR3 coding sequence is TGCAGCGTTCGGGGGACAGGGAACGATCAGCCCCAGCATTTT.

This chain connects TRBV3-1 to TRBJ2-3; 13 nucleotides align to TRBD2. Germline trimming cut 5 bases from V and 6 bases from J; bases unmatched to any gene: 8. CDR3 length: 16 residues. Germline V gene sequence: CDR1 LGHDT, CDR2 YNNKEL (reference sequence). CDR3 amino acids: CASSDTSGRAFDTQYF. The CDR3 DNA reads TGTGCCAGCAGCGACACTAGCGGGAGGGCCTTCGATACGCAGTATTTT.